Listed below are T cell receptor beta chains from one sample, sequenced in a study of blood T cell repertoires in COVID-19. The method was immunoSEQ multiplex PCR; TCRdb's version includes in-frame clones alone and lacks a portion of them. The repertoire holds some 160,000 clones, with around nine tenths as singletons. The sequencing sample was made of PBMCs or T cells enriched from blood (not recorded which). The receptors here all came from a woman in her forties or fifties who had recovered from COVID-19. The CDR3 runs from the conserved cysteine through the conserved F or W. D genes are given only for firm matches. Size is omitted from some rows. Given values are once, few, many or a class for expanded clones.

TRBJ1-2 | TRBV29-1 | TRBD1 | - | TGCAGCGTGACAGGGGGCGCCTATGGCTACACCTTC | CSVTGGAYGYTF
TRBJ1-5 | TRBV18 | TRBD1 | - | TGTGCCAGCTCACAACAGGGGGCCAAGGGGACCCAGCATTTT | CASSQQGAKGTQHF
TRBJ2-7 | TRBV29-1 | TRBD1 | once | TGCAGCGTTCAGGACAGGGGCTACGAGCAGTACTTC | CSVQDRGYEQYF
TRBJ1-3 | TRBV29-1 | TRBD1 | - | TGCAGCGTCGGACAGGGGAGGCAAAACACCATATATTTT | CSVGQGRQNTIYF
TRBJ2-5 | TRBV19 | - | - | TGTGCCAGTATGGAGAGGAGTCTCCAAGAGACCCAGTACTTC | CASMERSLQETQYF
TRBJ1-2 | TRBV9 | - | - | TGTGCCAGCAGCGTTGGCTCTAACTATGGCTACACCTTC | CASSVGSNYGYTF
TRBJ2-7 | TRBV19 | TRBD2 | - | TGTGCCAGTAGCGCTAGCGGGGGCTACGAGCAGTACTTC | CASSASGGYEQYF
TRBJ2-7 | TRBV18 | - | - | TGTGCCAGCTCAAGGCAGGGCGACGAGCAGTACTTC | CASSRQGDEQYF
TRBJ2-5 | TRBV15 | TRBD2 | - | TGTGCCACCAGCAGGGGGACTAGCGGGGGGCAAGAGACCCAGTACTTC | CATSRGTSGGQETQYF
TRBJ2-7 | TRBV7-2 | TRBD1 | - | TGTGCCAGCAGCTTAAGTAGAGGGGGCGCCTACGAGCAGTACTTC | CASSLSRGGAYEQYF
TRBJ2-3 | TRBV2 | TRBD1 | - | TGTGCCAGCAGCTACCGACAGGGAGAGAGTGACACAGATACGCAGTATTTT | CASSYRQGESDTDTQYF
TRBJ1-6 | TRBV7-2 | - | once | TGTGCCAGCAGCTTAGTCCGGGATTCACCCCTCCACTTT | CASSLVRDSPLHF
TRBJ2-3 | TRBV4-1 | TRBD2 | - | TGCGCCAGCAGCCAAAGACTAGCGGGGGGCACCACAGATACGCAGTATTTT | CASSQRLAGGTTDTQYF
TRBJ1-5 | TRBV12-5 | TRBD1 | - | TGTGCTAGTGGTTCGGGACAGGGCAATCAGCCCCAGCATTTT | CASGSGQGNQPQHF
TRBJ1-5 | TRBV7-9 | - | - | TGTGCCAGCAGCCCCCAAGGGGCAGGGCCTCAGCCCCAGCATTTT | CASSPQGAGPQPQHF
TRBJ2-7 | TRBV18 | TRBD1 | - | TGTGCCAGCTCACCCCGTACAGGGGGTCCCTACGAGCAGTACTTC | CASSPRTGGPYEQYF
TRBJ2-7 | TRBV7-9 | - | - | TGTGCCAGCAGCCACGCGGAGGAGCAGTACTTC | CASSHAEEQYF
TRBJ2-5 | TRBV18 | TRBD2 | - | TGTGCCAGCTCGGGGACTAGCGGGTTTCAAGAGACCCAGTACTTC | CASSGTSGFQETQYF
TRBJ2-2 | TRBV12-3/TRBV12-4 | - | - | TGTGCCAGCAGTTCCCTCGTCACCGGGGAGCTGTTTTTT | CASSSLVTGELFF
TRBJ2-5 | TRBV7-9 | - | - | TGTGCCAGCAGCCCGACAGGAGCGTTAGAGACCCAGTACTTC | CASSPTGALETQYF
TRBJ2-7 | TRBV9 | - | - | TGTGCCAGCATGAAAGGGGCCTCGGGCGAGCAGTACTTC | CASMKGASGEQYF
TRBJ1-2 | TRBV28 | - | - | TGTGCCAGCAGTACCGGTAACCGGGACTTCTATGGCTACACCTTC | CASSTGNRDFYGYTF
TRBJ1-4 | TRBV19 | - | - | TGTGCCAGTAGTATGGGAGGGACCGACAATGAAAAACTGTTTTTT | CASSMGGTDNEKLFF
TRBJ2-7 | TRBV6-5 | TRBD2 | once | TGTGCCAGCAGAACTAGCGGGGGGCGGTCCGGCGAGCAGTACTTC | CASRTSGGRSGEQYF
TRBJ1-2 | TRBV5-6 | - | - | TGTGCCAGCAGCACGACTCGCGCGAAGTTTTATGGCTACACCTTC | CASSTTRAKFYGYTF
TRBJ1-2 | TRBV7-2 | - | - | TGTGCCAGCAGCTTACTGGGAGCTCAGTACGGCTACACCTTC | CASSLLGAQYGYTF
TRBJ2-1 | TRBV7-6 | TRBD2 | - | TGTGCCAGCAGCTTAGCCTTTAGTCAGCGCGGGGGGAACAATGAGCAGTTCTTC | CASSLAFSQRGGNNEQFF
TRBJ1-3 | TRBV11-2 | TRBD1 | - | TGTGCCAGCAGCCATCCGGACAGGGGAAACACCATATATTTT | CASSHPDRGNTIYF
TRBJ2-3 | TRBV5-1 | TRBD2 | - | TGCGCCAGCAGCCGGGAGGGGGATACGCAGTATTTT | CASSREGDTQYF